This TCR beta chain was recovered during a study of cytomegalovirus exposure and HLA in healthy donors. Primers for the PCR totalled 60 Vbeta and 13 Jbeta. Produced via immunoSEQ multiplex PCR; TCRdb's table is partial and in-frame only. Of approximately 92,000 clones listed, around four fifths were seen once; the top ten hold approximately 7%. With V trimmed by 1 base and J by 3 bases, 15 bases remained unmatched. This CDR3 contains 19 residues. Germline CDR1 is SGHRS and CDR2 is YFSETQ. The material sequenced was PBMCs. This TCR came from a man aged 50-59 years in good health and CMV-seropositive. The chain recombines TRBV5-1 with TRBJ1-1; 10 positions agree with TRBD1. The CDR3 reads CASSLNPMTGGAWYTEAFF. The CDR3 bases are TGCGCCAGCAGCTTGAACCCGATGACAGGGGGCGCTTGGTACACTGAAGCTTTCTTT.